This T cell receptor beta chain was sequenced during a study of CXCR3-negative and CXCR3-positive naive CD8 T cells. Study results and limitations: When CXCR3-positive naive cells were set against CXCR3-negative naive cells, the former had more hydrophobic TRB CDR3s. Comparably high diversity was seen in both naive subsets, and much lower diversity in memory CD8+ cells. The study inferred TCR strength from TRB CDR3 properties and found comparable surface CD5 between naive subsets.

Each TRB cDNA library was prepared by 5' RACE (with UMI labels). Reprocessing the 5' RACE reads, TCRdb reports a single entry for every CDR3 protein and omits DNA. Here the sample table reports about 140,000 distinct CDR3 sequences. A note on this clonotype: Its antigen is not known.

Per the germline V gene, CDR1 is LGHNA and CDR2 is YNFKEQ. The CDR3 is made up of 11 amino acids. This clonotype originated in a human donor in good health. Some clones in this sample may be carry-over from other donors' samples. The sequenced sample consisted of naive CXCR3+ CD8+ T cells from blood. The subset denotes: CD45RO-CCR7+CD27+CD95- naive CD8+ T cells expressing CXCR3 (TNR3+). This chain links TRBV4-2 with TRBJ2-7. The CDR3 is CASSPGTEQYF.